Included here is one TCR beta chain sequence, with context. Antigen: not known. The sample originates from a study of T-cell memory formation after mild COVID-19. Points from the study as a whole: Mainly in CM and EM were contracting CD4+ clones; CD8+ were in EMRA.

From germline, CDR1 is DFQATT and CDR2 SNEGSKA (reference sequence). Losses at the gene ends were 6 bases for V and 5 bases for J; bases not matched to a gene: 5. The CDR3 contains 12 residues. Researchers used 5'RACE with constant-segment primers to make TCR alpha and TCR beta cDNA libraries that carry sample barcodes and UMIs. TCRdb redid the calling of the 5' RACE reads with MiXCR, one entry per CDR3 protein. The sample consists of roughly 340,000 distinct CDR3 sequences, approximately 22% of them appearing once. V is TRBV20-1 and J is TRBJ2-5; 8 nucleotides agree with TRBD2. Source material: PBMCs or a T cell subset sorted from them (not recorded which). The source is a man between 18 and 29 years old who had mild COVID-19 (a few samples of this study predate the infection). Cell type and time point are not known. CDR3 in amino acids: CSAESSGETQYF. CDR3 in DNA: TGCAGTGCCGAATCTAGCGGGGAGACCCAGTACTTC.